One and the same sample provided the 26 T cell receptor beta chains below, sequenced in a study of shared clonotypes between healthy human individuals. The table came from immunoSEQ multiplex PCR; TCRdb's copy has only in-frame clones and leaves some out. The repertoire consists of 2 million to 2.5 million clones, with approximately 93% occurring once and the leading ten covering under 0.45%. Material: naive CD4+ T cells from PBMCs. Noted subset: CD45RA+ positively selected. Receptors originate from a man aged 18 to 30 in good health. Some clones in this sample may be carry-over from other donors' samples.

This chain connects TRBV11-3 to TRBJ1-1; 8 nucleotides agree with TRBD1. The CDR3 is made up of 16 amino acids. The V segment lost 4 bases and the J segment 1 base; nucleotides outside the gene matches: 8. Germline V CDR1 and CDR2: SGHNT, YENEEA. The CDR3 loop is CASSSTTGQGNTEAFF. In nucleotides, the CDR3 is TGTGCCAGCAGCTCTACCACCGGACAGGGGAACACTGAAGCTTTCTTT. The whole variable domain, remainder taken from reference TRBV11-3 and TRBJ1-1, is EAGVVQSPRYKIIEKKQPVAFWCNPISGHNTLYWYLQNLGQGPELLIRYENEEAVDDSQLPKDRFSAERLKGVDSTLKIQPAELGDSAVYLCASSSTTGQGNTEAFFGQGTRLTVV.

The chain carries TRBV5-5 and TRBJ2-5; possibly TRBD2 for D (5 bases). Germline values: CDR1 SGHKS, CDR2 YYEKEE (reference sequence). The V end was cut by 9 bases, the J end by 1 base, with 13 bases between. The CDR3 has 13 amino acids. DNA of the CDR3: TGTGCCACCAAACCCGGACTCCAAGAGACCCAGTACTTC. This translates into CATKPGLQETQYF.

The genes are TRBV7-9 and TRBJ1-1; D gene uncertain. The V end was cut by 5 bases, the J end by 2 bases, with 9 bases between. The CDR3 runs to 13 residues. Per germline, CDR1 SEHNR and CDR2 FQNEAQ (reference sequence). Written as DNA, the CDR3 is TGTGCCAGCAGCGCCCAGGCAAACACTGAAGCTTTCTTT. Its translation: CASSAQANTEAFF. The variable domain in full, with the rest retrieved from reference TRBV7-9 and TRBJ1-1, is DTGVSQNPRHKITKRGQNVTFRCDPISEHNRLYWYRQTLGQGPEFLTYFQNEAQLEKSRLLSDRFSAERPKGSFSTLEIQRTEQGDSAMYLCASSAQANTEAFFGQGTRLTVV.

This clone was detected once. Distinct nucleotide sequences in the sample also encode this CDR3. The chain carries TRBV2 and TRBJ1-4; TRBD1 matches 8 bases. Germline V gene data show CDR1 as SNHLY and CDR2 as FYNNEI. V shed 3 bases, J shed 3 bases, and the junction held 3 bases outside the gene matches. The CDR3 length is 15 residues. The CDR3 bases are TGTGCCAGCAGTGAGCAGGGGGCCGCTAATGAAAAACTGTTTTTT. Protein product: CASSEQGAANEKLFF.

V and J are TRBV7-3 and TRBJ1-1; no clear D. Germline-derived CDR1 and CDR2 are SGHTA and FQGTGA. Trimming removed 2 bases at V and 4 bases at J, with 8 bases between. CDR3 length equals 13 residues. The CDR3 here is CASSLLRATEAFF. The CDR3 DNA reads TGTGCCAGCAGCTTACTGAGGGCCACTGAAGCTTTCTTT.

About this clone itself: Other DNA sequences in the same sample also yield this CDR3. This rearrangement joins TRBV19 to TRBJ1-1; D not certain. The CDR3 sequence is 13 residues long. Trimming pared 2 bases from V and 5 bases from J, leaving 9 bases between. Germline assignment: CDR1 LNHDA and CDR2 SQIVND (reference sequence). The CDR3 loop reads CASSILRGTEAFF. The DNA for the CDR3 is TGTGCCAGTAGTATACTTCGAGGGACTGAAGCTTTCTTT.

V gene TRBV10-3 combines with J gene TRBJ1-2; TRBD1 might be the D (6 bases). The V gene lost 3 bases and the J gene lost 0 bases, with 14 bases spanning the gap. The CDR3 totals 16 residues. Germline-derived CDR1 and CDR2 are ENHRY and SYGVKD. The CDR3 here is CAISDSQGLANYGYTF. DNA of the CDR3: TGTGCCATCAGTGATTCACAGGGACTAGCTAACTATGGCTACACCTTC.

The genes are TRBV5-1 and TRBJ2-1; no clear D. The CDR3 runs to 16 residues. Deletions cut 0 bases from V and 2 bases from J, with 12 bases between. The germline gives CDR1 SGHRS, CDR2 YFSETQ. The CDR3, as DNA: TGCGCCAGCAGCTTGGTGGTCAACTTAGCCTACAATGAGCAGTTCTTC. Protein: CASSLVVNLAYNEQFF.

V gene TRBV4-1 combines with J gene TRBJ2-2, with TRBD1 as a possible D gene (6 bases). V lost 4 bases and J lost 6, with 12 bases in between. The CDR3 length is 14 residues. Germline lookup yields CDR1 MGHRA and CDR2 YSYEKL. In nucleotides, the CDR3 is TGCGCCAGCAGCCCTTTGGGGGCTGCCGGGGAGCTGTTTTTT. Protein: CASSPLGAAGELFF.

The rearrangement joins TRBV5-1 to TRBJ1-2; weak D call: TRBD1 (6 bases). V was clipped by 1 base and J by 7 bases, with 11 bases between them. CDR3 length: 13 residues. Germline V gene lookup returns CDR1 SGHRS and CDR2 YFSETQ. The CDR3 loop reads CASSLTGYSGYTF. The CDR3 region has the DNA TGCGCCAGCAGCTTGACAGGGTACTCTGGCTACACCTTC.

The chain is built from TRBV27 and TRBJ1-4; no clear D gene. The CDR3 length is 12 residues. Germline CDR1 and CDR2: MNHEY and SMNVEV (reference sequence). V was clipped by 4 bases and J by 7 bases, with 7 bases between them. CDR3 coding DNA: TGTGCCAGCAGTTATTTGGGTGAAAAACTGTTTTTT. It yields the protein CASSYLGEKLFF. Drawing the rest from reference TRBV27 and TRBJ1-4, the complete variable domain is EAQVTQNPRYLITVTGKKLTVTCSQNMNHEYMSWYRQDPGLGLRQIYYSMNVEVTDKGDVPEGYKVSRKEKRNFPLILESPSPNQTSLYFCASSYLGEKLFFGSGTQLSVL.

In its sample, this clone was seen a few times. The chain joins TRBV7-9 to TRBJ2-5; D not resolved. V shed 5 bases and J shed 6 bases, with 7 bases lying between them. Looked up from germline, CDR1 is SEHNR and CDR2 is FQNEAQ (reference sequence). This CDR3 comprises 11 residues. DNA of the CDR3: TGTGCCAGCAGCCGGTTCCAGACCCAGTACTTC. Translation: CASSRFQTQYF.

The chain joins TRBV4-1 to TRBJ1-2; possible D gene TRBD1, 5 bases. V gave up 1 base and J gave up 0 bases, with 12 bases separating them. Germline-derived CDR1 and CDR2 are MGHRA and YSYEKL. The length of the CDR3 is 16 residues. The DNA of the CDR3 is TGCGCCAGCAGCCAAGTCGGAACAGGATCTAACTATGGCTACACCTTC. It specifies CASSQVGTGSNYGYTF.

This chain joins TRBV6-1 and TRBJ1-2; weak D call: TRBD1 (6 bases). The germline CDR1 and CDR2 sequences are MNHNS and SASEGT. The CDR3 totals 13 residues. The V end was cut by 1 base, the J end by 11 bases, with 14 bases between. The CDR3 spells CASSEGTALVYTF. CDR3 DNA: TGTGCCAGCAGTGAAGGGACAGCGCTAGTTTACACCTTC.

This clone was observed a single time. The chain employs TRBV11-2 and TRBJ2-1; 9 nucleotides agree with TRBD1. The junction had 15 bases not matched to a gene; V was cut back by 6 bases and J by 9 bases. The CDR3 is 16 residues long. Germline CDR1 SGHAT, CDR2 FQNNGV. In nucleotides, the CDR3 is TGTGCCAGCAGACAGGGGGCTCCAGGGGGTATCAGTGAGCAGTTCTTC. As protein: CASRQGAPGGISEQFF.

CDR3 sequence reads: CASSRNDRGETYEQYF. CDR3 sequence (DNA): TGTGCCAGCAGCCGCAACGATCGGGGGGAAACCTACGAGCAGTACTTC. The chain joins TRBV9 to TRBJ2-7, with 7 bases aligning to TRBD2. The length of the CDR3 is 16 residues. CDR1 is SGDLS, CDR2 YYNGEE, per germline. The junction had 12 bases not matched to a gene; V was cut back by 4 bases and J by 2 bases.

The chain recombines TRBV2 with TRBJ1-5; the D gene is possibly TRBD1 (6 bases). V lost 4 bases and J 9 bases, leaving 19 bases between the germline ends. Germline loops: CDR1 SNHLY, CDR2 FYNNEI. CDR3 length: 15 residues. For the CDR3, the DNA is TGTGCCAGCAGTGGTCAGCACAGGGATGCCATGCCCCAGCATTTT. Protein product: CASSGQHRDAMPQHF.

The rearrangement joins TRBV19 to TRBJ2-7; TRBD2 agrees at 7 bases. CDR1 LNHDA and CDR2 SQIVND come from the germline V gene (reference sequence). The trim removed 6 bases at V and 0 bases at J, leaving 8 bases unmatched. The CDR3 loop spans 15 amino acids. CDR3 nucleotides: TGTGCCAGTAGAGCTCTAGCGGCGAACTCCTACGAGCAGTACTTC. It is translated as CASRALAANSYEQYF.

The gene calls are TRBV29-1 and TRBJ2-3, with D perhaps matching TRBD1 (6 bases). There are 15 residues in the CDR3. CDR1 SQVTM and CDR2 ANQGSEA come from the germline V gene. V lost 3 bases to trimming and J lost 8 bases, with 21 bases between them. CDR3 nucleotides: TGCAGCGTTGAGTTACAGGGCTTCATTCCAGCTACGCAGTATTTT. Translated: CSVELQGFIPATQYF.

The chain carries TRBV28 and TRBJ1-4; perhaps TRBD1 as D (5 bases). V was shortened by 8 bases and J by 10 bases, with 11 bases between the two germline ends. The CDR3 covers 11 residues. CDR1 is MDHEN, CDR2 SYDVKM, per germline. CDR3 sequence reads: CASDGGGKLFF. The CDR3 DNA sequence: TGTGCCAGCGACGGGGGGGGAAAACTGTTTTTT.

The chain employs TRBV11-2 and TRBJ2-1, with 7 bases fitting TRBD2. Trimming cost V 5 bases and J 8 bases; bases outside gene matches: 12. CDR3 size: 15 residues. CDR1 is SGHAT, CDR2 FQNNGV, per germline. CDR3: CASSPLVREIYEQFF. In DNA form, the CDR3 reads TGTGCCAGCAGCCCCCTCGTGCGGGAGATTTATGAGCAGTTCTTC.

V usage is TRBV29-1 and J usage is TRBJ1-2, with D perhaps TRBD1 (6 bases). The CDR3 extends over 13 amino acids. Germline V gene lookup returns CDR1 SQVTM and CDR2 ANQGSEA. V was pared by 7 bases and J by 6 bases, with 18 bases between. The CDR3 sequence: CSAEGGIGDGYTF. In DNA, the CDR3 is TGCAGCGCTGAGGGGGGGATCGGTGATGGCTACACCTTC.

This clone has a single count. The rearrangement uses TRBV5-1 and TRBJ1-2, with D possibly matching TRBD1 (6 bases). There are 14 residues in the CDR3. Germline V gives CDR1 SGHRS, CDR2 YFSETQ. The V end lost 4 bases, the J end lost 2 bases, and 12 bases lay between the germline ends. CDR3 amino acids: CASSQTGSNYGYTF. CDR3 nucleotide sequence: TGCGCCAGCAGCCAAACAGGGTCCAACTATGGCTACACCTTC.

The J gene is TRBJ2-5, the V gene TRBV7-2; D gene uncertain. Germline lookup yields CDR1 SGHTA and CDR2 FQGNSA. The CDR3 contains 13 residues. V was pared by 3 bases and J by 5 bases, with 10 bases between. CDR3 sequence (DNA): TGTGCCAGCAGCTTGTTGGGGATCGAGACCCAGTACTTC. Protein product: CASSLLGIETQYF.

The V and J genes are TRBV18 and TRBJ1-3; D remains unclear. The CDR3 loop spans 16 amino acids. Germline-derived CDR1 and CDR2 are KGHSH and LQKENI. V was clipped by 3 bases and J by 0 bases, with 12 bases between them. Written as DNA, the CDR3 is TGTGCCAGCTCACCCGCCATTTGGAGCTCTGGAAACACCATATATTTT. This gives the protein CASSPAIWSSGNTIYF.

The CDR3 region has the DNA TGTGCCAGCTGCTTTTGGGGCCCGAACACCGGGGAGCTGTTTTTT. Translated: CASCFWGPNTGELFF. The chain joins TRBV6-1 to TRBJ2-2; TRBD1 might be the D (5 bases). The CDR3 totals 15 residues. From germline, CDR1 is MNHNS and CDR2 SASEGT. Trimming shortened V by 8 bases and J by 0 bases, and 13 bases separated the two germline ends.